The subject of this entry is one TCR beta chain. Trimming removed 1 base from V and 3 bases from J, with 4 bases in between. There are 12 residues in the CDR3. Germline lookup yields CDR1 LNHDA and CDR2 SQIVND (reference sequence). The source of the sample is a study of long-term antiretroviral therapy in people with HIV. The libraries were made with immunoSEQ v3.0 at survey level. Generated by immunoSEQ multiplex PCR, the TCRdb table keeps only in-frame clones and is missing some. Among 20,000 to 25,000 clones listed, around 82% were seen once. Sequencing was performed on unsorted PBMCs, taken 2.3 to 2.5 years after starting antiretroviral therapy. The genes are TRBV19 and TRBJ2-7; D gene unclear. The sequence came from a man aged 40-55 years with HIV. The CDR3, as DNA: TGTGCCAGTAGTATAGGCCGCTACGAGCAGTACTTC. Translated, it gives CASSIGRYEQYF.